This T cell receptor (beta chain) was profiled in a study of early T cells in non-severe SARS-CoV-2 infection. Background on the study: From unsorted whole blood, bulk RNA was sequenced, and the chains remained unpaired. General study results and limits: VDJdb matches were skewed toward anti-spike CD8 T cell responses.

Molecules of cDNA were individually given unique molecular identifiers that were attached to them. TCRdb passed the 5' RACE reads through MiXCR, listing each CDR3 protein once. Here the sample spans tens of thousands of distinct CDR3 sequences, 20% being singletons. Points on this clonotype: What it binds is not known.

The clonotype originates from an adult who was a healthcare worker with PCR-confirmed SARS-CoV-2 infection or an uninfected control (not recorded which). The sequencing here drew on whole blood, taken at baseline.

The CDR3 DNA reads TGTGCCAGCAGCTCGGTGCAGGGCGAACAGCCCCAGCATTTT. The encoded protein is CASSSVQGEQPQHF. The V call is TRBV5-5, the J call TRBJ1-5; a weak D match, TRBD1 (5 bases). Germline V gives CDR1 SGHKS, CDR2 YYEKEE (reference sequence). V dropped 3 bases and J dropped 7 bases, with 14 bases sitting between them. The CDR3 has 14 amino acids.